This entry lists 15 T cell receptor beta chains sequenced from one sample in a study of radiotherapy plus CTLA-4 blockade in lung cancer. Profiled with immunoSEQ multiplex PCR; TCRdb holds only in-frame clones, not every one. The sample records about 60,000 clones, less than 85% being singletons. The sequencing used peripheral blood, collected from a patient treated with radiotherapy plus ipilimumab. The receptor set was obtained from a human donor with non-small cell lung cancer who had a complete response to radiotherapy plus ipilimumab.

V gene TRBV4-1 combines with J gene TRBJ2-3; perhaps TRBD2 as D (5 bases). The CDR3 is 16 amino acids. V lost 1 base and J lost 0, with 11 bases in between. CDR1 is MGHRA and CDR2 is YSYEKL in the germline V gene. The CDR3 reads CASSQGAGPSTDTQYF. CDR3 bases: TGCGCCAGCAGCCAAGGGGCGGGTCCTAGCACAGATACGCAGTATTTT.

This sequence joins TRBV7-2 and TRBJ2-3; possible D gene TRBD2, 5 bases. The V end was cut by 2 bases, the J end by 0 bases, with 12 bases between. CDR1 is SGHTA, CDR2 FQGNSA, per germline. The CDR3 length is 16 residues. The CDR3: CASSLWSAVSTDTQYF. In DNA form, the CDR3 reads TGTGCCAGCAGCTTATGGTCAGCGGTCAGCACAGATACGCAGTATTTT.

As regards this clone: The same CDR3 can be traced to other DNA sequences in this sample. The chain links TRBV12-5 to TRBJ2-4; TRBD2 aligns across 7 bases. V dropped 5 bases and J dropped 8; count of bases not matched to a gene: 15. The germline CDR1 and CDR2 sequences are LGHNT and FRNRAP. This CDR3 has 16 amino acids. The CDR3 nucleotides are TGTGCTAGTGGTCCCCCCATGGGAGGGGCCGGACACATTCAGTACTTC. Protein: CASGPPMGGAGHIQYF.

The chain joins TRBV19 to TRBJ1-5; 7 positions agree with TRBD1. With V trimmed by 6 bases and J by 11 bases, 13 bases remained unmatched. CDR3 length: 14 residues. CDR1 and CDR2 (germline): LNHDA, SQIVND (reference sequence). The CDR3 spells CASRLEGAGGAQHF. The CDR3 bases are TGTGCCAGTAGATTAGAGGGGGCCGGAGGGGCCCAGCATTTT.

The CDR3 is CASSMLAGGYSYNEQFF. The CDR3 coding sequence is TGTGCCAGTAGTATGTTAGCGGGGGGGTATTCCTACAATGAGCAGTTCTTC. The V and J genes are TRBV19 and TRBJ2-1; 11 bases fit TRBD2. Per the germline V gene, CDR1 is LNHDA and CDR2 is SQIVND (reference sequence). Losses at the gene ends were 3 bases for V and 1 base for J; bases not matched to a gene: 5. The CDR3 is 17 amino acids.

J is TRBJ2-2 and V is TRBV2; D possibly corresponds to TRBD1 (6 bases). V was shortened by 10 bases and J by 1 base, with 16 bases between the two germline ends. Germline V CDR1 and CDR2: SNHLY, FYNNEI. The CDR3 spans 15 residues. In DNA form, the CDR3 reads TGTGCCATAATACAGGGTTCGAGGAACACCGGGGAGCTGTTTTTT. It yields the protein CAIIQGSRNTGELFF.

The chain links TRBV19 to TRBJ1-3; D gene unclear. V lost 11 bases and J 7 bases, leaving 12 bases between the germline ends. Germline-derived CDR1 and CDR2 are LNHDA and SQIVND (reference sequence). This CDR3 spans 11 amino acids. In nucleotides, the CDR3 is TGTGCCGGCAGCGGGTGGAACACCATATATTTT. Its translation is CAGSGWNTIYF.

This chain uses TRBV11-2 with TRBJ2-1; TRBD2 might be the D (6 bases). The CDR3 spans 16 residues. Germline CDR1 reads SGHAT; CDR2 reads FQNNGV. With 5 bases removed from V and 9 bases from J, the gap between germline ends came to 23 bases. The CDR3 here is CASSKPGLPSFGEQFF. The CDR3 nucleotides read TGTGCCAGCAGCAAACCGGGACTCCCGTCCTTCGGTGAGCAGTTCTTC. Drawing the rest from reference TRBV11-2 and TRBJ2-1, the complete variable domain is EAGVAQSPRYKIIEKRQSVAFWCNPISGHATLYWYQQILGQGPKLLIQFQNNGVVDDSQLPKDRFSAERLKGVDSTLKIQPAKLEDSAVYLCASSKPGLPSFGEQFFGPGTRLTVL.

The rearrangement links TRBV6-4 to TRBJ2-7, with 7 positions matching TRBD1. The CDR3 consists of 16 residues. Germline assignment: CDR1 MRHNA and CDR2 SNTAGT. V shed 2 bases, J shed 0 bases, and the junction held 7 bases outside the gene matches. The CDR3 sequence: CASSDGDRMISYEQYF. In nucleotides, the CDR3 is TGTGCCAGCAGTGACGGGGACAGAATGATCTCCTACGAGCAGTACTTC.

This chain connects TRBV10-1 to TRBJ2-1, with TRBD1 matching 11 bases. CDR3 length: 15 amino acids. The V gene end was trimmed by 2 bases and the J gene end by 7 bases; junction bases not matched to a gene: 4. The germline V gene has CDR1 WNHNN and CDR2 SYGVQD (reference sequence). CDR3 coding DNA: TGCGCCAGCAGTGAGGGACAGGGGGCGCGGAATGAGCAGTTCTTC. Translating gives CASSEGQGARNEQFF.

The V and J genes are TRBV7-2 and TRBJ1-5; 7 bases map to TRBD1. The V segment lost 3 bases and the J segment 5 bases; nucleotides outside the gene matches: 4. The CDR3 is 14 residues long. Germline CDR1 is SGHTA and CDR2 is FQGNSA. CDR3 bases: TGTGCCAGCAGCTTTAGCAGGGGGGATCAGCCCCAGCATTTT. Amino acids: CASSFSRGDQPQHF.

The chain has TRBV18 and TRBJ2-3; 7 bases are shared with TRBD1. The V and J ends lost 1 base and 2 bases, in that order; junction bases with no gene match: 6. This CDR3 spans 16 amino acids. Germline CDR1 reads KGHSH; CDR2 reads LQKENI. The DNA of the CDR3 is TGTGCCAGCTCACCACGGACAGGAGGAACCACAGATACGCAGTATTTT. Protein sequence: CASSPRTGGTTDTQYF.

This clone was detected only once. This rearrangement joins TRBV6-4 to TRBJ2-4, with D tentatively TRBD2 (7 bases). The V gene's germline CDR1 is MRHNA and CDR2 SNTAGT. There are 19 residues in the CDR3. Deletions cut 0 bases from V and 0 bases from J, with 18 bases between. The CDR3: CASSDSGLRGGLAKNIQYF. The CDR3, as DNA: TGTGCCAGCAGTGACTCGGGCCTTAGGGGGGGGCTAGCCAAAAACATTCAGTACTTC.

This clone was counted only a few times. The rearrangement links TRBV28 to TRBJ1-2; a weak D match, TRBD1 (6 bases). Trimming took 3 bases from V and 8 from J, leaving 25 bases between them. CDR3 length: 17 amino acids. CDR1 and CDR2 from the germline V gene are MDHEN and SYDVKM. CDR3 nucleotides: TGTGCCAGCAGTTTGGTTGGGCCCGGCGGGCAGGGGACGGGCTACACCTTC. Encoded protein: CASSLVGPGGQGTGYTF.

This clone was picked up a small number of times. The J gene is TRBJ2-1, the V gene TRBV7-2; 8 nucleotides agree with TRBD2. V was clipped by 2 bases and J by 4 bases; unmatched bases: 10. CDR1 and CDR2 from the germline V gene are SGHTA and FQGNSA. The CDR3 loop spans 17 amino acids. In DNA form, the CDR3 reads TGTGCCAGCAGCTTAAGGCTGACCGGGGGGGCTTACAATGAGCAGTTCTTC. Translated, it gives CASSLRLTGGAYNEQFF. Full variable domain (rest looked up from reference TRBV7-2 and TRBJ2-1): GAGVSQSPSNKVTEKGKDVELRCDPISGHTALYWYRQSLGQGLEFLIYFQGNSAPDKSGLPSDRFSAERTGGSVSTLTIQRTQQEDSAVYLCASSLRLTGGAYNEQFFGPGTRLTVL.